These 2 T cell receptor beta chains were sequenced from one sample in a study of cytomegalovirus exposure and HLA in healthy donors. PCR amplification relied on 60 Vbeta primers (plus 13 Jbeta primers). Using immunoSEQ multiplex PCR, the repertoire was profiled, and TCRdb retains in-frame clones only, with some absent. The table includes fewer than 200,000 clones, roughly 84% detected once. The sequenced material came from PBMCs. The source of these receptors is a girl aged 2-10 years in good health and CMV-seropositive.

CDR3 nucleotide sequence: TGTGCCAGCAGCCCGAACGGACTAGCGGGCTACAATGAGCAGTTCTTC. Encoded protein: CASSPNGLAGYNEQFF. The V and J genes are TRBV9 and TRBJ2-1; 11 positions match TRBD2. Germline CDR1 SGDLS, CDR2 YYNGEE. The CDR3 consists of 16 residues. V shed 4 bases and J 3 bases; nucleotides not matched to a gene: 6.

Here the CDR3 reads CARSCYLRQVPISGNTIYF. DNA of the CDR3: TGTGCCAGAAGCTGTTACCTCAGACAGGTCCCAATCTCTGGAAACACCATATATTTT. The chain links TRBV5-3 to TRBJ1-3; weak D call: TRBD1 (6 bases). TRBV5-3 falls under the ORF class, with uncertain function. The CDR3 runs to 19 residues. V lost 3 bases and J lost 0, with 22 bases in between.